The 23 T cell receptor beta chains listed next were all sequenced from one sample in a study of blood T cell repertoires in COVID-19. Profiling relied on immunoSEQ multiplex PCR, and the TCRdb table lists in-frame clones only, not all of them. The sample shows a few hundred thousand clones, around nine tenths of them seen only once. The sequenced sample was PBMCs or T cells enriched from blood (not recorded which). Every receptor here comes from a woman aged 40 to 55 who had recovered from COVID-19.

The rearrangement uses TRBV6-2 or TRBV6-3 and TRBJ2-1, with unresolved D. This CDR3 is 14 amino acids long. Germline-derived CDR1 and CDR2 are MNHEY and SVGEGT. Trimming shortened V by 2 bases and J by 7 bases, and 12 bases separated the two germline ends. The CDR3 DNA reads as TGTGCCAGCAGTTACCCATCCGAGTGGAATGAGCAGTTCTTC. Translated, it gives CASSYPSEWNEQFF.

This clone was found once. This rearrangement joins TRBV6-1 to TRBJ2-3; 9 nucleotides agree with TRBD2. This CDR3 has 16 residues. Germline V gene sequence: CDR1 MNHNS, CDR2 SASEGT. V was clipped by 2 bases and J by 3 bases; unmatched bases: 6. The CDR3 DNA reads TGTGCCAGCAGTGAACTAGCGGGAATAGTGACAGATACGCAGTATTTT. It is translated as CASSELAGIVTDTQYF.

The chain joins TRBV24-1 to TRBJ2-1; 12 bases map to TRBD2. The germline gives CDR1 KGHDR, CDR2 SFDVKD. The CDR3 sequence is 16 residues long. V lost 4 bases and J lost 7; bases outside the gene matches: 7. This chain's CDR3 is CATSDPLGLAGNEQFF. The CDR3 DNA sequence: TGTGCCACCAGTGACCCCTTGGGACTAGCGGGTAATGAGCAGTTCTTC.

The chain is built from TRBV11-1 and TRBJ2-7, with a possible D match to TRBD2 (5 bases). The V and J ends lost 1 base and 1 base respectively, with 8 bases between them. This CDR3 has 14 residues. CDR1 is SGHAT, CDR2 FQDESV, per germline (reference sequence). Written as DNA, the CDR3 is TGTGCCAGCAGCTTAGGTTCGGGGTCCTACGAGCAGTACTTC. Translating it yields CASSLGSGSYEQYF.

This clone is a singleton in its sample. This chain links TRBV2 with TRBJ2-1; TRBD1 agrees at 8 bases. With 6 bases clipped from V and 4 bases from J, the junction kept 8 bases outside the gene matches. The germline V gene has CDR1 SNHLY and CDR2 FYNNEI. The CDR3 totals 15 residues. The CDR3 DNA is TGTGCCAGCAGCGACAGGGGCGATTTTTACAATGAGCAGTTCTTC. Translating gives CASSDRGDFYNEQFF.

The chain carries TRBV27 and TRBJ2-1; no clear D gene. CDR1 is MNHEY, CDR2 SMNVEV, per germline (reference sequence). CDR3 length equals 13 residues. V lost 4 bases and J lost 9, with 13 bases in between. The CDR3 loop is CASSSSFTGEQFF. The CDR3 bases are TGTGCCAGCAGTTCCTCGTTCACGGGTGAGCAGTTCTTC.

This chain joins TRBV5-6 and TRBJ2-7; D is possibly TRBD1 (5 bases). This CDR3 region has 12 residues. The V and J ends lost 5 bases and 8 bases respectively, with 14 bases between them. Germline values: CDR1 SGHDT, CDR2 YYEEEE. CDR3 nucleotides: TGTGCCAGCAGTTATATCCCAGGGAAGCAGTACTTC. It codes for CASSYIPGKQYF.

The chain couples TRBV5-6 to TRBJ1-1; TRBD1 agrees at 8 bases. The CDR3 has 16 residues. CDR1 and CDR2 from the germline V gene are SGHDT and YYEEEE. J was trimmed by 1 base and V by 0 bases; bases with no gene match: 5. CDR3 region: CASSLAVGQENTEAFF. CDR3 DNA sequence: TGTGCCAGCAGCTTGGCCGTGGGACAGGAGAACACTGAAGCTTTCTTT. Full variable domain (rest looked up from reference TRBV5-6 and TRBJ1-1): DAGVTQSPTHLIKTRGQQVTLRCSPKSGHDTVSWYQQALGQGPQFIFQYYEEEERQRGNFPDRFSGHQFPNYSSELNVNALLLGDSALYLCASSLAVGQENTEAFFGQGTRLTVV.

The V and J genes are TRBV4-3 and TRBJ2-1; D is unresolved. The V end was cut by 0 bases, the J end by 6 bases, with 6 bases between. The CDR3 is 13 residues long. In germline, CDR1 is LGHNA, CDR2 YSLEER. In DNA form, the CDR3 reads TGCGCCAGCAGCCAAGATACCAGCAATGAGCAGTTCTTC. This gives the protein CASSQDTSNEQFF.

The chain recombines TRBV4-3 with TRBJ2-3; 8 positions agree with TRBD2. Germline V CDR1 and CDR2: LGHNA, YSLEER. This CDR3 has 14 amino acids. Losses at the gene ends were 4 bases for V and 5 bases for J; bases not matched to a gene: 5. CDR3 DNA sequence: TGCGCCAGCAGCCCAGCGGGGGTTTTAGATACGCAGTATTTT. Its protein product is CASSPAGVLDTQYF.

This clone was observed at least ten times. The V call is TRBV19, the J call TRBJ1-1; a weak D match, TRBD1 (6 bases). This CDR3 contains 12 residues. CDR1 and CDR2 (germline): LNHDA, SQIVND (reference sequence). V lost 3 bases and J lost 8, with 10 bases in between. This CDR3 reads CASSIRGQEAFF. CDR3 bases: TGTGCCAGTAGTATCCGAGGACAGGAAGCTTTCTTT.

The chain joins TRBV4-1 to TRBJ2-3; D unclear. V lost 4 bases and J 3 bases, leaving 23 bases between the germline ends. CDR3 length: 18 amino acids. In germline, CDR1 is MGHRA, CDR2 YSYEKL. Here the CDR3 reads CASSPSPFQRRRTDTQYF. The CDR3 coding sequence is TGCGCCAGCAGCCCATCTCCCTTTCAGAGGCGGCGGACAGATACGCAGTATTTT.

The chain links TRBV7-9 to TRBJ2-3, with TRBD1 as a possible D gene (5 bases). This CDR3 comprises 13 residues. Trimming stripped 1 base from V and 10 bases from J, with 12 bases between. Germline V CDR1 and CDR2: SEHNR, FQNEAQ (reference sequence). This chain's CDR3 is CASSLEAQGAQYF. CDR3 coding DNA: TGTGCCAGCAGCTTAGAAGCTCAAGGGGCGCAGTATTTT. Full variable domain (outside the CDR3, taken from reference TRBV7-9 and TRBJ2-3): DTGVSQNPRHKITKRGQNVTFRCDPISEHNRLYWYRQTLGQGPEFLTYFQNEAQLEKSRLLSDRFSAERPKGSFSTLEIQRTEQGDSAMYLCASSLEAQGAQYFGPGTRLTVL.

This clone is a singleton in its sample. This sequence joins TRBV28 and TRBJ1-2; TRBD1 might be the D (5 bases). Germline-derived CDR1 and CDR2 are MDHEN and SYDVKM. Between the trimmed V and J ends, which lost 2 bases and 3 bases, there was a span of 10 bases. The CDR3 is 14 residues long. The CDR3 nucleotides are TGTGCCAGCAGTTTAAGGGGCACAGACTATGGCTACACCTTC. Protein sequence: CASSLRGTDYGYTF.

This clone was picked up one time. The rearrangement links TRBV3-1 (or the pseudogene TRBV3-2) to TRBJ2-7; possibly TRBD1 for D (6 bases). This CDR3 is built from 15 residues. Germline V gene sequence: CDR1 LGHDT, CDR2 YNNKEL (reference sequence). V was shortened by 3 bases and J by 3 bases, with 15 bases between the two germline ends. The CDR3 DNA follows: TGTGCCAGCAGCCAGGGGACATTCGCAAGCTACGAGCAGTACTTC. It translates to CASSQGTFASYEQYF.

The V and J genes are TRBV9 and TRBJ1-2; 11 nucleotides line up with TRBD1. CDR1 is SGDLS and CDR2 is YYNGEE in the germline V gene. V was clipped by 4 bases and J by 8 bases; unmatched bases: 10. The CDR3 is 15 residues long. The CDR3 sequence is CASSPYGQGAQGYTF. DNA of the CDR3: TGTGCCAGCAGCCCTTACGGACAGGGGGCACAGGGCTACACCTTC.

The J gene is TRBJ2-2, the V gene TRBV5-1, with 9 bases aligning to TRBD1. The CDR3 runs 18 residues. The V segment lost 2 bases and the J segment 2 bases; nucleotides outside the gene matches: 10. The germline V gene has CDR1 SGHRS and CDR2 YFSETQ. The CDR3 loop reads CASSFRDRVPTNTGELFF. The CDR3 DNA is TGCGCCAGCAGCTTCCGGGACAGGGTCCCCACCAACACCGGGGAGCTGTTTTTT.

The CDR3 nucleotides are TGTGCCAGCAGCTTAGAAAGGGGCGGCGCAAACAATGAGCAGTTCTTC. Protein product: CASSLERGGANNEQFF. The V gene is TRBV11-2, the J gene TRBJ2-1, with a weak D call TRBD1 (5 bases). The ends were cut back, 0 bases at V and 5 bases at J, with 14 bases in the middle. Germline CDR1 reads SGHAT; CDR2 reads FQNNGV. This CDR3 region has 16 residues.

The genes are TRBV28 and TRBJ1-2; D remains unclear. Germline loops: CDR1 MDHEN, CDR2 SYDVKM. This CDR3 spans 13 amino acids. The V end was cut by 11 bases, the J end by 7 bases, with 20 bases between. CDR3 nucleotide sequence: TGTGCCGCGGATGAGGGAGGCATTCTTGGCTACACCTTC. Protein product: CAADEGGILGYTF.

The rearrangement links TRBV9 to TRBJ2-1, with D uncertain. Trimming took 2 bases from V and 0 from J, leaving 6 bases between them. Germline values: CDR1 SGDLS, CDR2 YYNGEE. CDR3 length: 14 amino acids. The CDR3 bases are TGTGCCAGCAGCGTTCTGAGCTCCTACAATGAGCAGTTCTTC. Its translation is CASSVLSSYNEQFF.

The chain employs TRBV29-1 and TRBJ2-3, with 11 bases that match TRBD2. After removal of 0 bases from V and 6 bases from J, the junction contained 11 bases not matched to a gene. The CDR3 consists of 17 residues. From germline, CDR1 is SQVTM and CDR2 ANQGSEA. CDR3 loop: CSVEDRASGGKVDTQYF. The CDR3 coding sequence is TGCAGCGTTGAAGATCGGGCTAGCGGGGGGAAAGTCGATACGCAGTATTTT.

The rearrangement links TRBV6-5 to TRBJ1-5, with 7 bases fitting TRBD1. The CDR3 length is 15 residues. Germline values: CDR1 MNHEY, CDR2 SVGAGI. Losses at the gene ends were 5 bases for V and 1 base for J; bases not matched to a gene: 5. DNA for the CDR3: TGTGCCAGCAGTCCCGACAGGGTCAGCAATCAGCCCCAGCATTTT. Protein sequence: CASSPDRVSNQPQHF.

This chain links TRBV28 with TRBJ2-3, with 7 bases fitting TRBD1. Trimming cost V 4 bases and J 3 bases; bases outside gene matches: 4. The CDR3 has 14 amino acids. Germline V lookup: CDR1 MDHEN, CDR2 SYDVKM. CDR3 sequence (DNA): TGTGCCAGCAGTTCGCAGGGGGTAACAGATACGCAGTATTTT. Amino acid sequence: CASSSQGVTDTQYF.